This TCR beta chain was captured in a study of shared clonotypes between healthy human individuals. Study-wide points: Enrolling few donors narrowed the genetic and exposure-history diversity that was represented.

CDR1 and CDR2 (germline): SGHRS, YFSETQ. Trimming shortened V by 4 bases and J by 3 bases, and 14 bases separated the two germline ends. The CDR3 contains 15 residues. Sequencing was performed with immunoSEQ multiplex PCR; in TCRdb, only in-frame clones are kept and a portion is missing. The data contain 1,400,000 or so clones, around 98.5% of them singletons. With respect to this clone: Antigen: not known.

The chain recombines TRBV5-1 with TRBJ2-1, with D possibly matching TRBD1 (6 bases). The receptor comes from a man aged 25 to 40 in good health. The specimen sequenced was naive CD4+ T cells sorted from blood. This sample's subset: CD45RA+ positively selected. Here the CDR3 DNA reads TGCGCCAGCAGCCCCTGGACAGCCAACTACAATGAGCAGTTCTTC. Its protein product is CASSPWTANYNEQFF.